This T cell receptor beta chain was captured by sequencing in a study of cytomegalovirus exposure and HLA in healthy donors. Study-wide results and caveats: Associated with cytomegalovirus, according to the listing, were 150 to 200 TCR beta chains. It was only CMV serostatus that was available as immune exposure information.

Concerning this clone itself: Its antigen is unknown.

The V end lost 3 bases, the J end lost 9 bases, and 15 bases lay between the germline ends. This CDR3 comprises 14 residues. Germline V gives CDR1 MRHNA, CDR2 SNTAGT. Vbeta (60) and Jbeta (13) primers were used in the PCR. Assay used: immunoSEQ multiplex PCR; TCRdb lists only in-frame clones, some missing. The repertoire has about 200,000 clones, roughly 70% of them found once; the top ten carry approximately 2.5%. Sequenced material: PBMCs. The chain joins TRBV6-4 to TRBJ2-1, with D possibly TRBD2 on 5 matching bases. The TCR sequence derives from a man aged 35-49 years in good health and CMV-seropositive. The CDR3 spells CASSERVWYGEQFF. DNA for the CDR3: TGTGCCAGCAGTGAGCGGGTATGGTACGGTGAGCAGTTCTTC.